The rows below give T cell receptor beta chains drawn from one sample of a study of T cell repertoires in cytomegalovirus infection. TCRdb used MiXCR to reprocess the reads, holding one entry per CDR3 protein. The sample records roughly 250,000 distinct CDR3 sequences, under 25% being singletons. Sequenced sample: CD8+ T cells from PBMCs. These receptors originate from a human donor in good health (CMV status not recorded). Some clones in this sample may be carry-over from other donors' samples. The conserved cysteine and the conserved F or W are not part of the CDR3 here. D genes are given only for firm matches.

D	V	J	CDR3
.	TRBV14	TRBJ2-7	ASSRGVWEQY
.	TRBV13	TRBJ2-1	ASSFPSLRLPYNEQF
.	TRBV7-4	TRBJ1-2	ASSLGLVGIYT
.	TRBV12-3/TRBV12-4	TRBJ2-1	ASRLAERVAEQF
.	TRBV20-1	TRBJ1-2	SATDSNYGYT
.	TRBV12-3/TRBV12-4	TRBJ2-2	ASSNTGELF
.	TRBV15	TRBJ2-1	ATSRDYRGASSYNEQF
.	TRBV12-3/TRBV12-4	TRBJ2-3	ASSGWGAGTDTQY
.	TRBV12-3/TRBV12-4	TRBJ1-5	ASSLRQGDQPQH
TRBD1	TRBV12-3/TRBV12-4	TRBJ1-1	ASSPPGQGTTEAF
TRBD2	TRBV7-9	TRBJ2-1	ASSWLAGGLNEQF
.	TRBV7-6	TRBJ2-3	ASSPPNADTQY
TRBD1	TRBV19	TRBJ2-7	ASSPGTDLYEQY
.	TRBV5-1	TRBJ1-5	ASSSSKQPQH
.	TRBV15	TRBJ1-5	ATCQSETFRNPYNQPQH
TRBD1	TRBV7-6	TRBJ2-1	ASSNGQGRSNEQF
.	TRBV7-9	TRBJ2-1	ASSLASSYNEQF
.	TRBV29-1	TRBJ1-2	SVHEDYGYT
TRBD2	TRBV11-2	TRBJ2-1	ASSHGGGSYNEQF
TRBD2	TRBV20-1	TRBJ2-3	SARDGGLAGGPYTQY
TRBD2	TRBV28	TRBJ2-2	ASSPTGGTNTGELF
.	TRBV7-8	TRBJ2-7	ASSFRTPHYEQY
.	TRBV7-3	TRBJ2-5	ASSRWGQETQY
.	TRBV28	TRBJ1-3	ASTTPGLSGNTIY
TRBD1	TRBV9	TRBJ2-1	ASSVAETGGFYEQF
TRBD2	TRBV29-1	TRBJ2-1	SVSGGTSGTYNEQF
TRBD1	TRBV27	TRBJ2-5	ASSPGTGGVQGTQY
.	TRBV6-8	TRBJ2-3	ASSYRSQGFRDTQY
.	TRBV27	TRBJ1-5	ASSFGAGQPQH
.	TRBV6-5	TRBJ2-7	ASSFGGGLYYEQY
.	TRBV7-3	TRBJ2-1	ASSLLSGSYNEQF
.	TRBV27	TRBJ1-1	ASSSWEMNTEAF
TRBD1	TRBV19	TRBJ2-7	ASSVGQGDYEQY
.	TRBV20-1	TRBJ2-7	SATIPPVQSSYEQY
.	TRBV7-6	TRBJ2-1	ASSLEGERWNNEQF
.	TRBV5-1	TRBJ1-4	ASSLGSGLNEKLF
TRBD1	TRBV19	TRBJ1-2	ASSLQGEYGYT
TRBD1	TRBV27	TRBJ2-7	ASSLSRDRAYEQY
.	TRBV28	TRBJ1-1	ASTRLRNTEAF
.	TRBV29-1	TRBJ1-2	SVEGGSSNYGYT
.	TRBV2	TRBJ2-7	ASSEFPGNSYEQY
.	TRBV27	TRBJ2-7	ASSPTGSVGQY
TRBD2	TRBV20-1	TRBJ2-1	SAVSGGSSYNEQF
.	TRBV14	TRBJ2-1	ASSHQGLMNEQF
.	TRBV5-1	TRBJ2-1	ASSLRRGDEQF
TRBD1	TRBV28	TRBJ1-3	ASSYRDSVSGNTIY
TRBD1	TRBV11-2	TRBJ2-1	ASSLDRDYNEQF
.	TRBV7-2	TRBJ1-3	ASSSGGLSGNTIY
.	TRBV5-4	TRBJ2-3	ASRRYMSGRLEGTADTQY
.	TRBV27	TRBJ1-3	ASSLDSRSGNTIY